Below, one T cell receptor (beta chain) is given with its context. Its antigen is not identified. cDNA libraries for TRB were generated by 5' RACE incorporating UMI labels. Following a re-call of the 5' RACE reads, TCRdb has one entry per CDR3 protein and lacks DNA. Its table lists approximately 56,000 distinct CDR3 sequences. This sample is part of a study of CXCR3-negative and CXCR3-positive naive CD8 T cells. Broader study findings: No difference in surface CD5 was seen between naive subsets, and TCR strength was inferred from TRB CDR3 properties. In cryopreserved cells, CXCR3 expression partially decreased, and fresh PBMCs were used in most assays.

This CDR3 spans 15 amino acids. CD45RO-CCR7+CD27+CD95- marked naive CD8+ T cells. The sample taken for sequencing was naive CXCR3- CD8+ T cells from blood. Subset reported: CD45RO-CCR7+CD27+CD95- naive CD8+ T cells lacking CXCR3 (TNR3-). The TCR originated in a human donor in good health. Some clones in this sample may be carry-over from other donors' samples. The V gene is TRBV12-3 or TRBV12-4, the J gene TRBJ1-2; the D gene TCRdb calls, TRBD1, cannot be checked with no DNA. The CDR3 here is CASSSRQGEISGYTF.